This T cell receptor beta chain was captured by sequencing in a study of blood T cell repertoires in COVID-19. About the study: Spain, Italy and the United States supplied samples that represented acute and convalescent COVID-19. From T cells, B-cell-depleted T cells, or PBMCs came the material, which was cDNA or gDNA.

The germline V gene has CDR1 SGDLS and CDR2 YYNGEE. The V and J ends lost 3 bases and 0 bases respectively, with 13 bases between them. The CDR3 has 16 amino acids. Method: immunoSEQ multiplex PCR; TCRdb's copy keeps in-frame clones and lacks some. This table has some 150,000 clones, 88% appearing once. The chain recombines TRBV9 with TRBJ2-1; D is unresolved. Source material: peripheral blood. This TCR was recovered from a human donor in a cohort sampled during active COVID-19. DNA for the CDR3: TGTGCCAGCAGCGAGAATGCCAGAGGCTCCTACAATGAGCAGTTCTTC. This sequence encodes CASSENARGSYNEQFF.